The present T cell receptor (beta chain) was sequenced within a study of T-cell reconstitution after alpha-beta-depleted transplantation in children. TCRbeta library preparation incorporated unique molecular identifiers. Each CDR3 protein gets one entry after TCRdb re-called the PCR reads with MiXCR. The repertoire holds 350,000 to 400,000 distinct CDR3 sequences, roughly 21% seen once, with 3.8% in the top ten. The CDR3 has 16 residues. V shed 3 bases and J shed 1 base, with 13 bases lying between them. Germline CDR1 and CDR2: MDHEN and SYDVKM. The chain combines TRBV28 with TRBJ1-3, with D perhaps matching TRBD1 (5 bases). This TCR was sampled from a human donor who donated a stem cell graft to a child with acute myeloid leukemia. This specimen consisted of PBMCs from the stem cell graft donor, obtained from the stem cell graft. CDR3 loop: CASSLTVVPSGNTIYF. The CDR3 DNA reads TGTGCCAGCAGTTTGACAGTAGTTCCGTCTGGAAACACCATATATTTT.